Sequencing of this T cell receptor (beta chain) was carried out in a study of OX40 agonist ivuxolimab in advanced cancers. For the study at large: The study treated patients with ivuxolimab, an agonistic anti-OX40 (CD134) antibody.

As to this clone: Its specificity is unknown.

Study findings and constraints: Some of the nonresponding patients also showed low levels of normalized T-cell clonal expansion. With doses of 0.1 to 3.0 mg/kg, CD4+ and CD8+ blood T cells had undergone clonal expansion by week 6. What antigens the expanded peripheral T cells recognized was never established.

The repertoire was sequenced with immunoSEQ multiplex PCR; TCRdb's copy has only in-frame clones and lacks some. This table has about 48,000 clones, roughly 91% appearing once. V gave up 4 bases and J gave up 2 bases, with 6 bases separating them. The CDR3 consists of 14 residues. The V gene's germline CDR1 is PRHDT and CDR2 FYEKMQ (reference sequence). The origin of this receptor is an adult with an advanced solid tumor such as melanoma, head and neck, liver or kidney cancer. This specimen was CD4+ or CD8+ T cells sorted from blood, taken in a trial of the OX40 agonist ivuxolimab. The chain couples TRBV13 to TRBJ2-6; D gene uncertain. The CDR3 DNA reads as TGTGCCAGCAGCTCCATGACTGGGGCCAACGTCCTGACTTTC. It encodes CASSSMTGANVLTF. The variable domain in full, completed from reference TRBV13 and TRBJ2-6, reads AAGVIQSPRHLIKEKRETATLKCYPIPRHDTVYWYQQGPGQDPQFLISFYEKMQSDKGSIPDRFSAQQFSDYHSELNMSSLELGDSALYFCASSSMTGANVLTFGAGSRLTVL.